This T cell receptor beta chain was sequenced for a study of blood T cells in healthy people across ages. This clonotype was seen only a few times. CDR3 length equals 14 residues. The germline CDR1 and CDR2 sequences are MNHEY and SVGEGT. V was shortened by 6 bases and J by 0 bases, with 10 bases between the two germline ends. Alongside a J-beta primer mix, a sample-barcoded 5' primer served in a second PCR lasting about 7 to 11 cycles. One entry per CDR3 protein results from TCRdb running MiXCR on the 5' RACE reads. Here the sample spans 540,000 or so distinct CDR3 sequences, 45% to 55% being singletons.

The rearrangement joins TRBV6-2 or TRBV6-3 to TRBJ2-3; D remains unclear. This clonotype was obtained from a man at least 80 years old in good health. Material for sequencing was blood. The CDR3 sequence: CASRTGRSTDTQYF. In nucleotides, the CDR3 is TGTGCCAGCAGAACGGGCCGCAGCACAGATACGCAGTATTTT.